What follows are 6 T cell receptor beta chains derived from one specimen sequenced in a study of blood T cell repertoires in COVID-19. Method: immunoSEQ multiplex PCR; TCRdb's copy keeps in-frame clones and lacks some. Counted here are 52,000 or so clones, roughly 88% occurring once; the ten biggest clones make up roughly 3%. The sequencing sample was made of peripheral blood. The receptors come from a human donor in a cohort sampled during active COVID-19.

The chain is built from TRBV10-1 and TRBJ2-3, with D maybe TRBD2 (6 bases). The CDR3 covers 19 residues. CDR1 and CDR2 (germline): WNHNN, SYGVQD (reference sequence). V lost 6 bases to trimming and J lost 5 bases, with 30 bases between them. CDR3 sequence reads: CASSAGRISGPKREDTQYF. In nucleotides, the CDR3 is TGCGCCAGCAGCGCGGGGAGGATTAGCGGCCCCAAGAGAGAAGATACGCAGTATTTT.

The chain links TRBV28 to TRBJ1-3; D may be TRBD1 (6 bases). The CDR3 runs to 12 residues. The V gene lost 11 bases and the J gene lost 2 bases, with 10 bases spanning the gap. Germline CDR1 and CDR2: MDHEN and SYDVKM. CDR3 bases: TGTGCCTCCGAGGGGGCTGGAAACACCATATATTTT. It is translated as CASEGAGNTIYF. Together with reference TRBV28 and TRBJ1-3, the CDR3 gives the full variable domain: DVKVTQSSRYLVKRTGEKVFLECVQDMDHENMFWYRQDPGLGLRLIYFSYDVKMKEKGDIPEGYSVSREKKERFSLILESASTNQTSMYLCASEGAGNTIYFGEGSWLTVV.

This chain connects TRBV30 to TRBJ2-7; 10 nucleotides match TRBD2. CDR1 and CDR2 (germline): GTSNPN, SVGIG (reference sequence). This CDR3 has 15 residues. Germline trimming cut 0 bases from V and 3 bases from J; bases unmatched to any gene: 5. The CDR3 here is CAWSVRGTSDYEQYF. In DNA, the CDR3 is TGTGCCTGGAGTGTCCGAGGGACTAGCGACTACGAGCAGTACTTC. The full variable domain, its missing parts supplied by reference TRBV30 and TRBJ2-7, is SQTIHQWPATLVQPVGSPLSLECTVEGTSNPNLYWYRQAAGRGLQLLFYSVGIGQISSEVPQNLSASRPQDRQFILSSKKLLLSDSGFYLCAWSVRGTSDYEQYFGPGTRLTVT.

This clone was recorded a few times. This chain links TRBV28 with TRBJ1-2; tentatively, D is TRBD1 (6 bases). V was trimmed by 8 bases and J by 0 bases, leaving 7 bases between them. The CDR3 spans 12 residues. Germline V gene data show CDR1 as MDHEN and CDR2 as SYDVKM. The CDR3 here is CASGQSNYGYTF. DNA for the CDR3: TGTGCCAGCGGACAGTCTAACTATGGCTACACCTTC.

The V and J genes are TRBV10-3 and TRBJ1-2; D possibly corresponds to TRBD1 (5 bases). CDR1 and CDR2 from the germline V gene are ENHRY and SYGVKD. The CDR3 has 16 amino acids. The V gene lost 4 bases and the J gene lost 2 bases, with 17 bases spanning the gap. The CDR3 DNA reads as TGTGCCATCAGTGGTACTTCAGGGAATGCCAACTATGGCTACACCTTC. Amino acid sequence: CAISGTSGNANYGYTF.

V usage is TRBV5-8 and J usage is TRBJ2-1; D gene unclear. The V and J ends lost 1 base and 9 bases respectively, with 17 bases between them. Per the germline V gene, CDR1 is SGHTS and CDR2 is YDEGEE. CDR3 size: 15 residues. The CDR3 loop reads CASSLKPSILPEQFF. The CDR3, as DNA: TGTGCCAGCAGCTTGAAACCATCGATACTCCCTGAGCAGTTCTTC.